This TCR beta chain was identified in a study of T-cell memory formation after mild COVID-19. Using its own MiXCR run on the 5' RACE reads, TCRdb lists one record per CDR3 protein. The sample yields approximately 560,000 distinct CDR3 sequences, approximately 15% seen once. This clonotype was seen a handful of times. Germline assignment: CDR1 SEHNR and CDR2 FQNEAQ (reference sequence). With 4 bases clipped from V and 9 bases from J, the junction kept 6 bases outside the gene matches. This CDR3 comprises 15 residues. Sequenced: PBMCs or a T cell subset sorted from them (not recorded which). The sequence derives from an adult woman who had mild COVID-19 (a few samples of this study predate the infection). Cell type and time point are not known. The chain uses TRBV7-9 and TRBJ1-6; 10 nucleotides line up with TRBD1. CDR3 nucleotide sequence: TGTGCCAGCAGCTACGCCGGGACAGGGGTTTCACCCCTCCACTTT. Its translation: CASSYAGTGVSPLHF.